These 6 T cell receptor beta chains were all obtained from the same sample, sequenced in a study of T-cell memory formation after mild COVID-19. TCRdb processed the 5' RACE reads anew with MiXCR; each CDR3 protein has one entry. The sample contains approximately 500,000 distinct CDR3 sequences, roughly 23% of which appear only once. Input material: PBMCs or a T cell subset sorted from them (not recorded which). These receptor sequences come from an adult woman who had mild COVID-19 (a few samples of this study predate the infection). Cell type and time point are not known.

V and J are TRBV12-3 or TRBV12-4 and TRBJ1-4, with no clear D. The CDR3 is made up of 14 amino acids. The V end was cut by 3 bases, the J end by 4 bases, with 9 bases between. The CDR3 is CASSFWGSNEKLFF. The CDR3 bases are TGTGCCAGCAGTTTTTGGGGAAGTAATGAAAAACTGTTTTTT.

The chain uses TRBV12-3 or TRBV12-4 and TRBJ2-7; 7 nucleotides match TRBD2. This CDR3 region has 15 residues. The V and J ends lost 1 base and 3 bases, in that order; junction bases with no gene match: 6. The CDR3 reads CASSLVGGIGYEQYF. DNA of the CDR3: TGTGCCAGCAGTTTAGTGGGGGGGATTGGCTACGAGCAGTACTTC.

This clonotype appeared many times. The chain recombines TRBV15 with TRBJ2-5; maybe TRBD2 (5 bases). There are 12 residues in the CDR3. Germline lookup yields CDR1 LNHNV and CDR2 YYDKDF (reference sequence). Trimming shortened V by 1 base and J by 6 bases, and 6 bases separated the two germline ends. CDR3 nucleotides: TGTGCCACCAGCAGAGCGGGGAAGACCCAGTACTTC. Its protein product is CATSRAGKTQYF.

This clonotype appeared a few times. V gene TRBV5-1 combines with J gene TRBJ2-3; possible D gene TRBD1, 6 bases. CDR3 length: 12 residues. Germline-derived CDR1 and CDR2 are SGHRS and YFSETQ. The V end lost 0 bases, the J end lost 15 bases, and 14 bases lay between the germline ends. CDR3 in DNA: TGCGCCAGCAGCTTGGATCTACAGGGCCCTTATTTT. Amino acids: CASSLDLQGPYF.

This clonotype was detected only a few times. The rearrangement links TRBV3-1 to TRBJ2-7, with 9 bases that match TRBD2. The junction had 6 bases not matched to a gene; V was cut back by 4 bases and J by 2 bases. The length of the CDR3 is 15 residues. The germline CDR1 and CDR2 sequences are LGHDT and YNNKEL (reference sequence). CDR3 coding DNA: TGTGCCAGCAGCCCCGGGACTAGCCGAGCCTACGAGCAGTACTTC. It specifies CASSPGTSRAYEQYF.

The V and J genes are TRBV5-1 and TRBJ1-6; D not resolved. Germline loops: CDR1 SGHRS, CDR2 YFSETQ. V dropped 0 bases and J dropped 7 bases, with 14 bases sitting between them. CDR3 length: 16 amino acids. The CDR3 here is CASSLGTFGRNSPLHF. DNA of the CDR3: TGCGCCAGCAGCTTGGGAACGTTCGGGAGGAATTCACCCCTCCACTTT.